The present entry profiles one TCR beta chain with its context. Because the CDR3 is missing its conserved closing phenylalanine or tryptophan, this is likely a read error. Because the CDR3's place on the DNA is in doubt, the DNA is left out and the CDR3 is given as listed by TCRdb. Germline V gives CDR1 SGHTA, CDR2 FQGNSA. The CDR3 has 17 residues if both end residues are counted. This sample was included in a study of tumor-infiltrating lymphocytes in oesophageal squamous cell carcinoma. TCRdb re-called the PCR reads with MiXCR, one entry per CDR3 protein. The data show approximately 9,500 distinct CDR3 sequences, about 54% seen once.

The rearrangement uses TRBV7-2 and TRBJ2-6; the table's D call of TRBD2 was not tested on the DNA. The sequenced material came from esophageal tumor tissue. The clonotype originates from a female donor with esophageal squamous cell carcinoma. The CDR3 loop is CASSSGLVGYNEQYFGA.